The TCR beta chain under discussion was sequenced for a study of blood T cell repertoires in COVID-19. Germline CDR1 and CDR2: MNHEY and SVGAGI. This CDR3 has 14 amino acids. The V and J ends lost 8 bases and 5 bases, in that order; junction bases with no gene match: 10. Original processing methods: Amplification from reference gene primers served as the basis for estimated nucleated cell counts. Sequenced by immunoSEQ multiplex PCR; TCRdb stores in-frame clones only, minus some. D and trimming come from the DNA, and the V and J calls and clone size come from that table. In the table there are around 200,000 clones, 80% to 90% of which are singletons.

The sequenced sample consisted of peripheral blood. The chain combines TRBV6-5 with TRBJ2-5; 8 bases fit TRBD2. The TCR comes from a woman aged 40 to 50 with active or convalescent COVID-19. CDR3 DNA: TGTGCCAGCCGGTTGTCGGGGGGGCCTGAGACCCAGTACTTC. This translates into CASRLSGGPETQYF.